The clone carrying this T cell receptor (beta chain) was picked up a small number of times. Its antigen is unidentified. Mouse gene names and germline throughout. The CDR3 is cut off 1 residue early in the read; its end comes from the germline J gene. The data stem from a study of tissue T cells after allogeneic stem cell transplantation. General observations from the study: Which tissue TCRs were alloreactive or antigen-specific was not determined. Some clones might be persisting host cells. Few T cell clones were shared across patients, but motif clusters showed tissue-specific shared signatures.

The germline V gene encodes CDR1 SNHLY and CDR2 FYNGKV (reference sequence). CDR3 length: 13 amino acids. V lost 6 bases and J lost 5, with 13 bases in between. Specified time point: mouse harvest day 7 after allogeneic transplant. Each mouse received 10^7 T-cell-depleted marrow cells plus 10^6 splenic CD5+ T cells by tail vein. Tissues came from B6→BALB/c major-mismatch GVHD mice at day 7 or 14. CDR3 sequences, V/J genes, frequencies and template counts came from survey-depth TCRbeta sequencing. Assay used: immunoSEQ multiplex PCR; TCRdb lists only in-frame clones, some missing. The table has about 11,000 clones, more than 30% seen once; the top ten hold 1.8%.

V is TRBV3 and J is TRBJ1-2, with D perhaps TRBD1 (5 bases). The receptor was isolated from a female BALB/c mouse given C57BL/6 T cells with graft-versus-host disease after an allogeneic hematopoietic cell transplant. Input material: skin. Partial CDR3 DNA: TGTGCCAGCAGGCGACAGCCAGGGTCCGACTACACC. It encodes CASRRQPGSDYT. The whole CDR3 sequence reads CASRRQPGSDYTF.